This T cell receptor (beta chain) was profiled in a study of T cells after yellow fever vaccination. Study-wide background: The SMART-Seq v4 Ultra Low Input method served to prepare the low-cell-number fractions.

Conversion of TCR transcripts into cDNA relied on 5'RACE template switching, which added a universal primer site and UMIs. From the 5' RACE reads, TCRdb called clonotypes with MiXCR, one entry per CDR3 protein. The table lists 500,000 to 650,000 distinct CDR3 sequences, about 17% of them singletons. The CDR3 sequence is 16 residues long. Germline assignment: CDR1 MNHEY and CDR2 SVGEGT. V gave up 4 bases and J gave up 5 bases; unmatched junction bases: 6. This clonotype came up a few times. The sample here was PBMCs, taken 5 to 6 days after the first yellow fever vaccination. The gene calls are TRBV6-2 or TRBV6-3 and TRBJ1-6; TRBD1 aligns across 9 bases. The receptor was derived from a man aged 18-30 years who received the YFV17D yellow fever vaccine. CDR3 bases: TGTGCCAGCAGTTCCTCGAGACAGGGGGATAATTCACCCCTCCACTTT. Amino acid sequence: CASSSSRQGDNSPLHF.